The source of this TCR beta chain is a study of T cells in Graves' hyperthyroidism and ophthalmopathy. Study-wide results and caveats: Ophthalmopathy, as predicted by the model, came a median about seven months after the prediction. Blood also carried most thyroid clonotypes expanded above 0.001.

Germline CDR1 is MNHEY and CDR2 is SMNVEV (reference sequence). The germline V and J ends were trimmed by 4 bases and 0 bases, with 16 bases remaining between them. The CDR3 has 18 residues. This clonotype was found once. Its target is not known. The CDR3 regions of TCR beta were amplified from RNA transcripts. First-round RT-PCR of the TCR CDR3 relied on the HTBI primer set. MiXCR, applied by TCRdb to the multiplex PCR reads, yields one record per CDR3 protein. The table includes about 400,000 distinct CDR3 sequences, around 13% detected once. Graves' hyperthyroidism was deemed stable given no ophthalmopathy progression within 18 months. Investigators excluded patients with uncontrolled infection, other autoimmune disease, pregnancy or lactation.

This chain connects TRBV27 to TRBJ2-6, with a tentative D call TRBD1 (5 bases). The sequencing input was blood. The clonotype comes from a woman aged 18-29 years with Graves' hyperthyroidism. CDR3 sequence reads: CASSSAAGLFSGANVLTF. DNA for the CDR3: TGTGCCAGCAGTTCCGCGGCAGGGTTATTCTCTGGGGCCAACGTCCTGACTTTC.